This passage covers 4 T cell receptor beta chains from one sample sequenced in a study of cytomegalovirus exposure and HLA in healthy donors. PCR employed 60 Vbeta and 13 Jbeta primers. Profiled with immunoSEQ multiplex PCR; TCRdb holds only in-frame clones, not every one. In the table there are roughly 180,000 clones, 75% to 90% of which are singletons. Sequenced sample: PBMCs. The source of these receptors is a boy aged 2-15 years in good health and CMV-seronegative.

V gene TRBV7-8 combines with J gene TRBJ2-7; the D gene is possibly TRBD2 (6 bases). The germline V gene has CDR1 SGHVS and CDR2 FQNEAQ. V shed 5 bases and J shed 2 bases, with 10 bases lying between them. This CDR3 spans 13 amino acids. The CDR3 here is CASSLAGPYEQYV. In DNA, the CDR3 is TGTGCCAGCAGCCTGGCGGGGCCCTACGAGCAGTACGTC.

CDR3 coding DNA: TGTGCCAGCAGCTTACGGCCCCCGGGACAGGGGAAACTGTTTTTT. It specifies CASSLRPPGQGKLFF. The chain links TRBV7-7 to TRBJ1-4; 10 bases line up with TRBD1. The length of the CDR3 is 15 residues. Germline assignment: CDR1 SSHAT and CDR2 FNYEAQ (reference sequence). V was clipped by 2 bases and J by 11 bases; unmatched bases: 8. Full variable domain (outside the CDR3, taken from reference TRBV7-7 and TRBJ1-4): GAGVSQSPRYKVTKRGQDVTLRCDPISSHATLYWYQQALGQGPEFLTYFNYEAQPDKSGLPSDRFSAERPEGSISTLTIQRTEQRDSAMYRCASSLRPPGQGKLFFGSGTQLSVL.

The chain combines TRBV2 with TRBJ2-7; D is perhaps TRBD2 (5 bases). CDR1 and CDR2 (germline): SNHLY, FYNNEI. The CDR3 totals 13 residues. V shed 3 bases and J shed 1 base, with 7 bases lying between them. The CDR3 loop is CASSDWTSYEQYV. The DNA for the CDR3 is TGTGCCAGCAGTGACTGGACTTCCTACGAGCAGTACGTC.

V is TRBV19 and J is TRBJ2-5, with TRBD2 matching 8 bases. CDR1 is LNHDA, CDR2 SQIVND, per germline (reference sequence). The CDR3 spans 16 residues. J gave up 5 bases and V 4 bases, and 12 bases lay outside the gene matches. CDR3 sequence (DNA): TGTGCCAGTAGTACGCCGGGGCGCGGGAGGCAGGAGACCCAGTACTTC. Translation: CASSTPGRGRQETQYF.